Listed below are T cell receptor beta chains from one sample, sequenced in a study of control samples from healthy donors and cancer patients. Only in-frame clones appear in the TCRdb table, and some are missing; sequencing was by immunoSEQ multiplex PCR. The data hold 350,000 to 450,000 clones, with approximately 90% observed a single time. Material for sequencing was PBMCs. The source of these receptors is a man aged 35-49 years with head and neck cancer. Both conserved end residues are part of each CDR3. Fields, in order: J gene, D gene, CDR3 length, V gene, clone size, CDR3 protein, CDR3 DNA. D genes are given only for firm matches. The size entry is marked missing in some rows and otherwise reads once, few, many or a size class.

TRBJ2-5 | - | 13 | TRBV29-1 | few | CSVEAPVRETQYF | TGCAGCGTTGAAGCCCCGGTTCGGGAGACCCAGTACTTC
TRBJ2-7 | - | 12 | TRBV27 | - | CASGQPTYEQYF | TGTGCCAGCGGACAGCCAACCTACGAGCAGTACTTC
TRBJ2-7 | - | 15 | TRBV11-3 | - | CASSLGYQGVYEQYF | TGTGCCAGCAGCTTAGGTTATCAGGGCGTCTACGAGCAGTACTTC
TRBJ2-7 | TRBD1 | 17 | TRBV5-1 | few | CASSLDRGTGGAYEQYF | TGCGCCAGCAGCTTGGACAGGGGCACTGGGGGTGCCTACGAGCAGTACTTC
TRBJ1-2 | - | 13 | TRBV7-8 | - | CASSLGLNYGYTF | TGTGCCAGCAGCTTAGGGTTAAACTATGGCTACACCTTC
TRBJ1-5 | - | 14 | TRBV30 | - | CAWRAGASNQPQHF | TGTGCCTGGAGAGCGGGTGCTAGCAATCAGCCCCAGCATTTT
TRBJ2-6 | - | 15 | TRBV28 | - | CASRMGSSGANVLTF | TGTGCCAGCCGAATGGGGAGCTCTGGGGCCAACGTCCTGACTTTC
TRBJ2-1 | TRBD2 | 16 | TRBV7-9 | - | CASSPRLAGGYNEQFF | TGTGCCAGCAGCCCCCGACTAGCGGGGGGTTACAATGAGCAGTTCTTC
TRBJ1-2 | - | 11 | TRBV19 | - | CASSIGSKGTF | TGTGCCAGTAGTATAGGGAGCAAAGGCACCTTC
TRBJ1-6 | - | 15 | TRBV7-2 | - | CASSLEAGYNSPLHF | TGTGCCAGCAGCTTAGAGGCAGGTTATAATTCACCCCTCCACTTT
TRBJ2-2 | - | 14 | TRBV6-6 | - | CASSPLTVTGELFF | TGTGCCAGCAGTCCCTTAACAGTTACCGGGGAGCTGTTTTTT
TRBJ1-6 | TRBD1 | 14 | TRBV6-5 | - | CASRRTGYNSPLHF | TGTGCCAGCAGGAGGACAGGGTATAATTCACCCCTCCACTTT
TRBJ1-2 | - | 14 | TRBV10-3 | - | CAISELAENYGYTF | TGTGCCATCAGTGAGTTAGCGGAGAACTATGGCTACACCTTC
TRBJ2-3 | TRBD1 | 13 | TRBV12-3/TRBV12-4 | - | CASSLQGVDTQYF | TGTGCCAGCAGTTTGCAGGGGGTCGATACGCAGTATTTT
TRBJ2-7 | TRBD2 | 16 | TRBV19 | - | CASSLTGLAGRYEQYF | TGTGCCAGTAGTCTAACGGGACTAGCGGGGCGGTACGAGCAGTACTTC
TRBJ2-2 | - | 15 | TRBV21-1 | - | CAGGSGQGVLGELFF | TGTGCTGGGGGATCGGGACAGGGGGTTTTAGGGGAGCTGTTTTTT
TRBJ2-2 | TRBD1 | 13 | TRBV24-1 | - | CAIADRVTGELFF | TGTGCCATCGCCGACAGGGTCACCGGGGAGCTGTTTTTT
TRBJ1-4 | TRBD1 | 16 | TRBV3-1/TRBV3-2 | - | CASSQVRQGLNEKLFF | TGTGCCAGCAGCCAAGTTAGACAGGGTCTTAATGAAAAACTGTTTTTT